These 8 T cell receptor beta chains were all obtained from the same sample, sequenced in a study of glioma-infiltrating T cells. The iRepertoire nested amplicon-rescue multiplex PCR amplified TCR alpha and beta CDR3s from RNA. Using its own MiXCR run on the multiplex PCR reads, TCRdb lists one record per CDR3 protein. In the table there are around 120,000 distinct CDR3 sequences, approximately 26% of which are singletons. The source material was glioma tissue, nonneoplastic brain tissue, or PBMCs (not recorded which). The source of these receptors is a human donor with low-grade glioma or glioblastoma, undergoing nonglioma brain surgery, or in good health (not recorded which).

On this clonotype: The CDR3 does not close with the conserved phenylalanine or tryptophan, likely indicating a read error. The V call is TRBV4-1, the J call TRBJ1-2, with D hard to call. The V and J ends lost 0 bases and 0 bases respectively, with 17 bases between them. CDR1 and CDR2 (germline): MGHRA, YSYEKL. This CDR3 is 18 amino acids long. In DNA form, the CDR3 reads TGCGCCAGCAGCCAAGATGTGGTCAGGCGGCCAGCTAACTATGGCTACACCCTC. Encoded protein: CASSQDVVRRPANYGYTL.

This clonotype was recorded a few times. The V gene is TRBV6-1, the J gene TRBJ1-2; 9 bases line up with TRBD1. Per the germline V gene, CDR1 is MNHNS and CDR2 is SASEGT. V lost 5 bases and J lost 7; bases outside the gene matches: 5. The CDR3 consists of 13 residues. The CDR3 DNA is TGTGCCAGCAGTCAACAGGGGGCCATTGGCTACACCTTC. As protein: CASSQQGAIGYTF.

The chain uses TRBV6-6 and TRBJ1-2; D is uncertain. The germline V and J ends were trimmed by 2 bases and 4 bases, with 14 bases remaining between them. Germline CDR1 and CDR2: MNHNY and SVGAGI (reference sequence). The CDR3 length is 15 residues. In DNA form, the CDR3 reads TGTGCCAGCAGTTACACCGGCGGCCGAAGCTATGGCTACACCTTC. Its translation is CASSYTGGRSYGYTF.

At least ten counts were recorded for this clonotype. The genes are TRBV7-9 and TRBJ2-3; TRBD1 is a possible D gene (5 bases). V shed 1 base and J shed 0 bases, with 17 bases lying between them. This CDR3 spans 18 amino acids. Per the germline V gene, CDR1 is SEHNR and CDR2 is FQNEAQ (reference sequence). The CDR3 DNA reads TGTGCCAGCAGCTTAGTACCCTGGGGCAGCACTAGCACAGATACGCAGTATTTT. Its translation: CASSLVPWGSTSTDTQYF.

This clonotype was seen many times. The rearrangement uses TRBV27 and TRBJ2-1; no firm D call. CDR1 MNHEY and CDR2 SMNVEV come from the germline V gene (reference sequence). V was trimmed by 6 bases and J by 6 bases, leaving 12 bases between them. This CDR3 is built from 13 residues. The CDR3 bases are TGTGCCAGCAGCCAGAGACCGAGCAATGAGCAGTTCTTC. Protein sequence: CASSQRPSNEQFF.

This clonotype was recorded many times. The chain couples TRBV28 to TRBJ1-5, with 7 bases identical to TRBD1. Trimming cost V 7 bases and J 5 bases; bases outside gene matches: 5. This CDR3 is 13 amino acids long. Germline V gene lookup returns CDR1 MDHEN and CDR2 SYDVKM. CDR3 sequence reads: CASTRDSYQPQHF. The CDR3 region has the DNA TGTGCCAGCACCCGGGACAGCTATCAGCCCCAGCATTTT. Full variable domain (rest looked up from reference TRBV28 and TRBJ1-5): DVKVTQSSRYLVKRTGEKVFLECVQDMDHENMFWYRQDPGLGLRLIYFSYDVKMKEKGDIPEGYSVSREKKERFSLILESASTNQTSMYLCASTRDSYQPQHFGDGTRLSIL.

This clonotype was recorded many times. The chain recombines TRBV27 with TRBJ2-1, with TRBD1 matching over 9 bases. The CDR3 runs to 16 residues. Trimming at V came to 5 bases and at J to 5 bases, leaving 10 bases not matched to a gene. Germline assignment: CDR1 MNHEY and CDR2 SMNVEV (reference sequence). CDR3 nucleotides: TGTGCCAGCAGTGTTTACAGGGGGCGCGACCACAATGAGCAGTTCTTC. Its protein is CASSVYRGRDHNEQFF.

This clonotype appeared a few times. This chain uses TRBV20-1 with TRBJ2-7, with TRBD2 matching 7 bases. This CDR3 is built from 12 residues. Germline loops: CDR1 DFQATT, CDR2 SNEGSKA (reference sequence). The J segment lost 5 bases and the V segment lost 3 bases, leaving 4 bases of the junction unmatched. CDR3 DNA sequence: TGCAGTGCTAGCCAGGGAGGGGACGAGCAGTACGTC. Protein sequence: CSASQGGDEQYV.